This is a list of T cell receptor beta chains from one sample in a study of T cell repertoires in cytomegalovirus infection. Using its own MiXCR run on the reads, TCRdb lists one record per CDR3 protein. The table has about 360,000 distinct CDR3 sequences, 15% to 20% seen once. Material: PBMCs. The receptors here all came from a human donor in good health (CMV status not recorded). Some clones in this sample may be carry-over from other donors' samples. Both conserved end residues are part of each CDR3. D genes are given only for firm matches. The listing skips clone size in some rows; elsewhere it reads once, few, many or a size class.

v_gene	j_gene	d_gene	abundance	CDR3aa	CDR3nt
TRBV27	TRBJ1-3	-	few	CASSFGVFSGNTIYF	TGTGCCAGCAGTTTCGGGGTCTTCTCTGGAAACACCATATATTTT
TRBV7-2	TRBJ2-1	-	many	CASSLDRGSINEQFF	TGTGCCAGCAGCTTAGATAGAGGGAGCATAAATGAGCAGTTCTTC
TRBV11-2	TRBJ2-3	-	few	CASSLDLADYDTQYF	TGTGCCAGCAGCTTAGATTTGGCGGACTATGATACGCAGTATTTT
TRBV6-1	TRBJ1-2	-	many	CASSEAAGAFLGYTF	TGTGCCAGCAGTGAAGCGGCAGGGGCGTTTCTTGGCTACACCTTC
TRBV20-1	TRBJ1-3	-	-	CSAGGGTFGGNTIYF	TGCAGTGCTGGGGGGGGAACTTTTGGGGGAAACACCATATATTTT
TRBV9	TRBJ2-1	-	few	CASSVDGDLYNEQFF	TGTGCCAGCAGCGTAGACGGGGACCTTTACAATGAGCAGTTCTTC
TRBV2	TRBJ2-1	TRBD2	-	CASSEAQRGEQFF	TGTGCCAGCAGTGAAGCCCAGCGGGGGGAGCAGTTCTTC
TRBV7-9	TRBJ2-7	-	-	CASSLGARAPYTEQYF	TGTGCCAGCAGCTTAGGGGCCCGCGCCCCCTATACAGAGCAGTACTTC
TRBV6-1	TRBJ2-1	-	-	CASSAYRGGLNEQFF	TGTGCCAGCAGCGCCTACCGCGGAGGGCTCAATGAGCAGTTCTTC
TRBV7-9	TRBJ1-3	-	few	CASSFGGVTGNTIYF	TGTGCCAGCAGCTTTGGGGGTGTGACTGGAAACACCATATATTTT
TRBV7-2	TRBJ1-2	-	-	CASSPQTGSGYTF	TGTGCCAGCAGTCCACAAACGGGTAGCGGCTACACCTTC
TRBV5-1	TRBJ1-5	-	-	CASSWTGHPNQPQHF	TGCGCCAGCAGCTGGACGGGCCATCCCAATCAGCCCCAGCATTTT
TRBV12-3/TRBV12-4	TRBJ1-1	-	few	CASSFNMDTEAFF	TGTGCCAGCAGCTTTAACATGGACACTGAAGCTTTCTTT
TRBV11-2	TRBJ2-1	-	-	CASSLAVF	TGTGCCAGCAGCTTAGCCGTCTTC
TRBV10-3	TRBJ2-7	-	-	CAISGGLDEQYF	TGTGCCATCAGTGGGGGGTTGGACGAGCAGTACTTC
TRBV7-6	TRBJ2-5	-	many	CASSPLNGVEETQYF	TGTGCCAGCAGCCCCCTTAATGGGGTTGAAGAGACCCAGTACTTC
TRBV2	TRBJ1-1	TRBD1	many	CASREQGALGTEAFF	TGTGCCAGCAGGGAACAGGGGGCGCTGGGCACTGAAGCTTTCTTT
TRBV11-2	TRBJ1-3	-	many	CASSRLAGPGNTIYF	TGTGCCAGCAGCCGCCTGGCGGGTCCTGGAAACACCATATATTTT
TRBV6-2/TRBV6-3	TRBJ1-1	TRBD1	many	CASSPPGQGMGTEAFF	TGTGCCAGCAGTCCCCCGGGACAGGGGATGGGGACTGAAGCTTTCTTT
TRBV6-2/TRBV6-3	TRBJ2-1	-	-	CASRDGQEGDEQFF	TGTGCCAGCAGAGATGGACAAGAGGGAGATGAGCAGTTCTTC
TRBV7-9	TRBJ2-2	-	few	CASSLQRGRSGELFF	TGTGCCAGCAGCCTTCAACGGGGACGGTCCGGGGAGCTGTTTTTT
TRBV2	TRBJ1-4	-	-	CASTRGTTNEKLFF	TGTGCCAGCACCCGAGGGACGACTAATGAAAAACTGTTTTTT